What follows are 5 T cell receptor beta chains derived from one specimen sequenced in a study of T-cell reconstitution after alpha-beta-depleted transplantation in children. Unique molecular identifiers were incorporated into the prepared TCRbeta library. TCRdb recomputed calls from the PCR reads with MiXCR, one row per CDR3 protein. Among some 830,000 distinct CDR3 sequences listed, approximately 15% were seen once. The material sequenced was PBMCs, mostly from graft donor cells, taken 360 days after TCRalphabeta/CD19-depleted stem cell transplant. The receptors here all came from a male patient between 5 and 17 years old who had a stem cell transplant for acute lymphoblastic leukemia, so the T cells may come from the graft donor.

The CDR3 spells CASSLGGLAVGGETQYF. The CDR3 DNA sequence: TGTGCCAGCAGTTTAGGGGGGCTAGCAGTTGGAGGAGAGACCCAGTACTTC. The chain employs TRBV27 and TRBJ2-5, with D perhaps TRBD1 or TRBD2 (6 bases each). The CDR3 is 17 amino acids. CDR1 MNHEY and CDR2 SMNVEV come from the germline V gene (reference sequence). Trimming removed 2 bases at V and 4 bases at J, with 20 bases between.

The chain combines TRBV7-2 with TRBJ1-5; 9 bases fit TRBD1. V was pared by 5 bases and J by 2 bases, with 7 bases of the junction left unmatched. CDR3 length: 16 residues. CDR1 and CDR2 (germline): SGHTA, FQGNSA. The CDR3 here is CASSQTGGSGNQPQHF. The CDR3 DNA sequence: TGTGCCAGCAGCCAAACAGGGGGCAGCGGCAATCAGCCCCAGCATTTT.

This chain connects TRBV20-1 to TRBJ1-6; 10 nucleotides align to TRBD1. The CDR3 has 13 amino acids. After removal of 6 bases from V and 11 bases from J, the junction contained 7 bases not matched to a gene. Germline V gene data show CDR1 as DFQATT and CDR2 as SNEGSKA (reference sequence). The CDR3 nucleotides read TGCAGTGCCTCAGACAGGGGGCCTCCACCCCTCCACTTT. It codes for CSASDRGPPPLHF.

This clonotype turned up a few times. The rearrangement joins TRBV6-5 to TRBJ1-2; D is unresolved. The V gene lost 0 bases and the J gene lost 2 bases, with 4 bases spanning the gap. The germline V gene has CDR1 MNHEY and CDR2 SVGAGI. The CDR3 has 13 residues. The CDR3 loop is CASSYSANYGYTF. The CDR3 DNA reads as TGTGCCAGCAGTTACTCTGCGAACTATGGCTACACCTTC.

This clonotype was seen a few times. The CDR3: CASSEEGDQPQHF. In nucleotides, the CDR3 is TGTGCCAGCAGCGAGGAGGGGGATCAGCCCCAGCATTTT. The chain links TRBV7-2 to TRBJ1-5; possible D gene TRBD1, 6 bases. The CDR3 covers 13 residues. V lost 5 bases to trimming and J lost 5 bases, with 10 bases between them. Germline V gene data show CDR1 as SGHTA and CDR2 as FQGNSA.